This TCR beta chain is from a study of T cells in Graves' hyperthyroidism and ophthalmopathy. Study details: Initial diagnosis, before any treatment, was when peripheral blood was collected. Study-wide results and caveats: Prediction of ophthalmopathy progression came a median around 6.5 months pre-onset. Appearing also in blood were most of the thyroid clonotypes expanded above 0.001.

Concerning this clonotype itself: Its target is not known.

What was amplified from RNA transcripts were TCR beta CDR3 regions. In the first-round RT-PCR of the TCR CDR3, the HTBI primer set was used. TCRdb independently ran MiXCR on the multiplex PCR reads; one entry per CDR3 protein. The table includes 750,000 to 900,000 distinct CDR3 sequences, about two fifths detected once. Losses at the gene ends were 7 bases for V and 5 bases for J; bases not matched to a gene: 16. Germline assignment: CDR1 KGHDR and CDR2 SFDVKD. The CDR3 consists of 18 residues. Patients were excluded for uncontrolled infection, other autoimmune disease, pregnancy or lactation. The chain uses TRBV24-1 and TRBJ2-2, with 9 nucleotides matching TRBD1. The receptor comes from a man aged 18 to 35 with Graves' hyperthyroidism. Specimen: blood. CDR3 DNA sequence: TGTGCCACCAGCGTTGGCTCTCCGGGACAGGGTTGGACCGGGGAGCTGTTTTTT. Its translation is CATSVGSPGQGWTGELFF.